This T cell receptor (beta chain) was found in a study of breast tumors, draining lymph nodes, adjacent tissues. V lost 1 base to trimming and J lost 7 bases, with 4 bases between them. Germline V gives CDR1 SGHTA, CDR2 FQGNSA. The CDR3 runs to 12 residues. One entry per CDR3 protein, called by TCRdb with MiXCR from the multiplex PCR reads. The repertoire consists of tens of thousands of distinct CDR3 sequences, with roughly 41% occurring once and the leading ten covering about 10%. This clonotype was found a few times. Antigen: not known. Study results and limitations: That most tumor T cells come from lymph nodes remained unproven. Luminal-like breast cancer showed significantly greater tumor-nontumor repertoire similarity than basal-like breast cancer did. Tumor TCR diversity was below lymph nodes but above nontumor tissue. Findings are consistent with lymph node origin and intratumoral expansion of most tumor T cells.

This sequence originates from a female donor with breast cancer. Some clones in this sample may be carry-over from other donors' samples. Material: breast tumor tissue. V is TRBV7-2 and J is TRBJ2-2; D is ambiguous. CDR3 residues: CASSLVGGELFF. Written as DNA, the CDR3 is TGTGCCAGCAGCTTAGTGGGCGGGGAGCTGTTTTTT.